The source of this T cell receptor beta chain is a study of T-cell reconstitution after alpha-beta-depleted transplantation in children. Trimming removed 4 bases at V and 0 bases at J, with 23 bases between. Germline CDR1 and CDR2: LGHNA and YNFKEQ. The CDR3 runs to 19 residues. Unique molecular identifiers were incorporated into the prepared TCRbeta library. From the PCR reads, TCRdb called clonotypes with MiXCR, one entry per CDR3 protein. The sample records almost 500,000 distinct CDR3 sequences, over 9.5% being singletons. Sample: PBMCs, taken before TCRalphabeta/CD19-depleted stem cell transplant. The receptor was derived from a child younger than 10 with inherited bone marrow failure, due to receive a stem cell transplant. This chain connects TRBV4-2 to TRBJ2-3; D perhaps matches TRBD1 (8 bases). The CDR3 reads CASSLRGPSGSASTDTQYF. CDR3 DNA sequence: TGTGCCAGCAGCCTCAGGGGGCCTAGCGGAAGTGCTAGCACAGATACGCAGTATTTT.